Presented here are 27 T cell receptor beta chains from one specimen sequenced in a study of T cells after yellow fever vaccination. TCRdb passed the 5' RACE reads through MiXCR, listing each CDR3 protein once. The table lists approximately 550,000 distinct CDR3 sequences, around an eighth of them singletons. The sample was PBMCs, taken on the day of the yellow fever booster vaccination. All receptors come from a man aged 25-45 years who received the YFV17D yellow fever vaccine.

The J gene is TRBJ2-1, the V gene TRBV30; D unresolved. With 0 bases removed from V and 7 bases from J, the gap between germline ends came to 10 bases. The length of the CDR3 is 13 residues. CDR1 is GTSNPN and CDR2 is SVGIG in the germline V gene (reference sequence). CDR3 DNA: TGTGCCTGGAGTGTACCGTCCGGAAATGAGCAGTTCTTC. Protein: CAWSVPSGNEQFF.

The J gene is TRBJ2-7, the V gene TRBV19; 9 positions match TRBD1. Germline assignment: CDR1 LNHDA and CDR2 SQIVND (reference sequence). The CDR3 consists of 17 residues. With V trimmed by 5 bases and J by 0 bases, 11 bases remained unmatched. DNA for the CDR3: TGTGCCAGTAGTCCCAGGACGGGGACAGGGCTCTCCTACGAGCAGTACTTC. Its translation is CASSPRTGTGLSYEQYF.

The J gene is TRBJ2-2, the V gene TRBV7-2, with D perhaps TRBD1 (6 bases). Germline V gene data show CDR1 as SGHTA and CDR2 as FQGNSA. Between the trimmed V and J ends, which lost 5 bases and 4 bases, there was a span of 11 bases. The CDR3 consists of 14 residues. The CDR3 bases are TGTGCCAGCAGCGCACACAGGGTCACCGGGGAGCTGTTTTTT. It codes for CASSAHRVTGELFF.

The chain is built from TRBV15 and TRBJ2-7; 8 bases fit TRBD1. The V segment lost 2 bases and the J segment 3 bases; nucleotides outside the gene matches: 6. CDR1 and CDR2 from the germline V gene are LNHNV and YYDKDF (reference sequence). CDR3 length equals 15 residues. CDR3 residues: CATSRPGQDNYEQYF. CDR3 nucleotide sequence: TGTGCCACCAGCAGACCGGGACAGGACAACTACGAGCAGTACTTC.

This clonotype was counted ten times or more. The chain recombines TRBV7-9 with TRBJ2-5, with a tentative D call TRBD1 (6 bases). The CDR3 runs 17 residues. V was cut by 1 base and J by 0 bases, with 15 bases left in between. Germline lookup yields CDR1 SEHNR and CDR2 FQNEAQ (reference sequence). The CDR3 protein is CASSLVGAGSHQETQYF. CDR3 nucleotide sequence: TGTGCCAGCAGCTTAGTGGGGGCAGGTTCCCACCAAGAGACCCAGTACTTC.

The genes are TRBV28 and TRBJ2-3, with a possible D match to TRBD2 (6 bases). Germline CDR1 and CDR2: MDHEN and SYDVKM. The V and J ends lost 5 bases and 2 bases respectively, with 11 bases between them. There are 14 residues in the CDR3. The CDR3 nucleotides are TGTGCCAGCAGTCAGGGACTGATCACAGATACGCAGTATTTT. Translating gives CASSQGLITDTQYF.

This clonotype was seen many times. The chain joins TRBV6-4 to TRBJ1-1; D gene uncertain. This CDR3 is built from 11 residues. The V and J ends lost 4 bases and 4 bases respectively, with 4 bases between them. CDR1 and CDR2 from the germline V gene are MRHNA and SNTAGT. The CDR3: CASSGGTEAFF. CDR3 sequence (DNA): TGTGCCAGCAGTGGGGGCACTGAAGCTTTCTTT.

This clonotype was seen only a few times. V and J are TRBV12-3 or TRBV12-4 and TRBJ2-3, with TRBD2 as a possible D gene (6 bases). The CDR3 sequence is 16 residues long. V lost 1 base, J lost 6 bases, and 17 bases lay in between. The CDR3 sequence: CASSLGASANGDTQYF. DNA of the CDR3: TGTGCCAGCAGTTTAGGGGCTAGCGCGAATGGGGATACGCAGTATTTT.

This clonotype has more than one count but fewer than ten. The rearrangement links TRBV7-2 to TRBJ2-4; maybe TRBD2 (6 bases). V was pared by 5 bases and J by 4 bases, with 15 bases between. Germline assignment: CDR1 SGHTA and CDR2 FQGNSA. The CDR3 covers 15 residues. The CDR3 DNA reads as TGTGCCAGCAGCCTGTTCGGCGGGGTAAAAAACATTCAGTACTTC. It encodes CASSLFGGVKNIQYF.

This clonotype has a handful of counts. The rearrangement links TRBV5-4 to TRBJ2-1; D may match TRBD1 or TRBD2 (5 bases each). Germline V gene sequence: CDR1 SGHNT, CDR2 YYREEE (reference sequence). The CDR3 totals 14 residues. Trimming removed 0 bases from V and 6 bases from J, with 10 bases in between. The CDR3 reads CASSLVAGSNEQFF. The CDR3 nucleotides are TGTGCCAGCAGCTTGGTGGCAGGGAGCAATGAGCAGTTCTTC.

This clonotype was recorded a few times. The chain has TRBV9 and TRBJ1-1, with 9 bases lining up with TRBD1. This CDR3 region has 15 residues. The trim removed 4 bases at V and 5 bases at J, leaving 9 bases unmatched. CDR1 SGDLS and CDR2 YYNGEE come from the germline V gene. The CDR3 DNA reads as TGTGCCAGCAGCCCCATTGACAGGGGGTGGACTGAAGCTTTCTTT. As protein: CASSPIDRGWTEAFF.

This clonotype was seen more than once but under ten times. This chain joins TRBV12-3 or TRBV12-4 and TRBJ1-1; D is uncertain. CDR3 length: 11 residues. V lost 7 bases and J 7 bases, leaving 10 bases between the germline ends. The CDR3: CASTPVREAFF. The CDR3 DNA reads as TGTGCCAGCACCCCCGTACGTGAAGCTTTCTTT.

This clonotype appeared a few times. This chain connects TRBV6-2 or TRBV6-3 to TRBJ2-7; 10 nucleotides agree with TRBD2. The CDR3 extends over 15 amino acids. CDR1 and CDR2 (germline): MNHEY, SVGEGT. Unmatched junction bases numbered 11, after V lost 6 bases and J lost 6 bases. This CDR3 reads CASRPLGGLAFEQYF. CDR3 nucleotide sequence: TGTGCCAGCAGACCCCTTGGGGGACTAGCGTTCGAGCAGTACTTC.

This clonotype was observed many times. This chain joins TRBV7-2 and TRBJ1-1; 9 bases align to TRBD1. V lost 7 bases, J lost 0 bases, and 9 bases stayed unmatched. Germline CDR1 reads SGHTA; CDR2 reads FQGNSA. This CDR3 is built from 16 residues. CDR3 protein: CASKNPGTGMNTEAFF. The CDR3 DNA follows: TGTGCCAGCAAAAACCCCGGGACAGGGATGAACACTGAAGCTTTCTTT.

In this sample, this clonotype turned up a few times. The gene calls are TRBV6-1 and TRBJ2-2; D is unresolved. V gave up 4 bases and J gave up 0 bases, with 12 bases separating them. The CDR3 loop spans 16 amino acids. Germline V lookup: CDR1 MNHNS, CDR2 SASEGT. CDR3 protein: CASSARPRTNTGELFF. CDR3 in DNA: TGTGCCAGCAGTGCCCGTCCCAGGACGAACACCGGGGAGCTGTTTTTT.

The chain uses TRBV7-3 and TRBJ2-7; perhaps TRBD2 as D (6 bases). This CDR3 is built from 15 residues. Trimming took 5 bases from V and 4 from J, leaving 18 bases between them. Germline CDR1 is SGHTA and CDR2 is FQGTGA. In DNA form, the CDR3 reads TGTGCCAGCAGCGAAGGAGGCGGACTAACTTACGAGCAGTACTTC. Its translation: CASSEGGGLTYEQYF.

The gene calls are TRBV5-4 and TRBJ2-5; D is ambiguous. The CDR3 loop spans 14 amino acids. V was clipped by 4 bases and J by 3 bases, with 13 bases between them. CDR1 and CDR2 from the germline V gene are SGHNT and YYREEE (reference sequence). DNA for the CDR3: TGTGCCAGCAGCGTAGGGTCTAGAAAAGAGACCCAGTACTTC. It translates to CASSVGSRKETQYF.

This rearrangement joins TRBV9 to TRBJ1-1; D not resolved. CDR1 and CDR2 (germline): SGDLS, YYNGEE. The CDR3 is made up of 14 amino acids. V was trimmed by 1 base and J by 0 bases, leaving 7 bases between them. In DNA, the CDR3 is TGTGCCAGCAGCGTAACTGAGATGAACACTGAAGCTTTCTTT. Protein sequence: CASSVTEMNTEAFF.

This clonotype was seen a handful of times. The chain carries TRBV28 and TRBJ2-1; TRBD2 might be the D (6 bases). The V and J ends lost 2 bases and 7 bases respectively, with 15 bases between them. Germline V gene lookup returns CDR1 MDHEN and CDR2 SYDVKM. CDR3 length equals 15 residues. In nucleotides, the CDR3 is TGTGCCAGCAGTTTAGGCGGGGCGAGGAAGAATGAGCAGTTCTTC. This translates into CASSLGGARKNEQFF.

The chain uses TRBV9 and TRBJ2-2; the match to TRBD1 covers 12 bases. Germline V gene data show CDR1 as SGDLS and CDR2 as YYNGEE. CDR3 length equals 17 residues. The V gene end was trimmed by 4 bases and the J gene end by 7 bases; junction bases not matched to a gene: 11. CDR3 coding DNA: TGTGCCAGCAGCCCCACCGGGACAGGGGGCATCGGCGGGGAGCTGTTTTTT. This gives the protein CASSPTGTGGIGGELFF.

J is TRBJ2-1 and V is TRBV19, with 7 bases that match TRBD2. Germline loops: CDR1 LNHDA, CDR2 SQIVND (reference sequence). This CDR3 is 14 amino acids long. The V segment lost 1 base and the J segment 7 bases; nucleotides outside the gene matches: 4. This CDR3 reads CASSIGGRGNEQFF. CDR3 nucleotides: TGTGCCAGTAGTATAGGCGGGAGAGGGAATGAGCAGTTCTTC.

This clonotype was seen only a few times. The chain couples TRBV7-6 to TRBJ2-5, with D perhaps matching TRBD1 (6 bases). This CDR3 has 15 residues. Trimming left V 1 base short and J 3 bases short, with 12 bases between. CDR1 and CDR2 from the germline V gene are SGHVS and FNYEAQ. In DNA, the CDR3 is TGTGCCAGCAGCTTAGAGTGGGGGCAGAAAGAGACCCAGTACTTC. Its protein product is CASSLEWGQKETQYF.

The rearrangement links TRBV20-1 to TRBJ2-5, with 8 bases fitting TRBD1. Germline V gene sequence: CDR1 DFQATT, CDR2 SNEGSKA (reference sequence). This CDR3 is built from 12 residues. Germline trimming cut 5 bases from V and 3 bases from J; bases unmatched to any gene: 2. CDR3 bases: TGCAGTGCTCTGGACAGGGAAGAGACCCAGTACTTC. As protein: CSALDREETQYF.

This clonotype was seen only a few times. J is TRBJ1-6 and V is TRBV11-2; 7 nucleotides match TRBD1. J was trimmed by 5 bases and V by 6 bases; bases with no gene match: 10. The CDR3 has 16 amino acids. The germline CDR1 and CDR2 sequences are SGHAT and FQNNGV. In DNA, the CDR3 is TGTGCCAGCAGATCAGGGGTCGGGACAGATAATTCACCCCTCCACTTT. This codes for CASRSGVGTDNSPLHF.

This clonotype was seen a few times. The chain uses TRBV7-2 and TRBJ2-5; the D gene is possibly TRBD1 (6 bases). The ends were cut back, 5 bases at V and 11 bases at J, with 24 bases in the middle. Germline V gene data show CDR1 as SGHTA and CDR2 as FQGNSA. The CDR3 extends over 15 amino acids. For the CDR3, the DNA is TGTGCCAGCAGCCGTCCGGGTCCCGAAGGGGGACGTCAGTACTTC. Its protein product is CASSRPGPEGGRQYF.

This clonotype appeared many times. This chain links TRBV27 with TRBJ2-7; the match to TRBD2 covers 9 bases. CDR3 length: 15 residues. Germline-derived CDR1 and CDR2 are MNHEY and SMNVEV (reference sequence). Trimming removed 7 bases from V and 4 bases from J; junction bases left unmatched: 11. The CDR3 DNA sequence: TGTGCCAGCACCGGACTCTCCAGCGGGAGGTACGAGCAGTACTTC. This sequence encodes CASTGLSSGRYEQYF.

This clonotype occurred a few times. This chain links TRBV9 with TRBJ2-1, with D perhaps assigned TRBD1 or TRBD2 (5 bases each). This CDR3 is 14 amino acids long. CDR1 SGDLS and CDR2 YYNGEE come from the germline V gene. Trimming left V 0 bases short and J 9 bases short, with 13 bases between. CDR3: CASSVDSGRGEQFF. The CDR3 bases are TGTGCCAGCAGCGTAGACTCAGGGAGAGGTGAGCAGTTCTTC. Filled out from reference TRBV9 and TRBJ2-1, the complete variable domain reads DSGVTQTPKHLITATGQRVTLRCSPRSGDLSVYWYQQSLDQGLQFLIQYYNGEERAKGNILERFSAQQFPDLHSELNLSSLELGDSALYFCASSVDSGRGEQFFGPGTRLTVL.